These 12 T cell receptor beta chains were sequenced from one sample in a study of T cells in Graves' hyperthyroidism and ophthalmopathy. RNA transcripts yielded amplified TCR beta CDR3 regions. TCR CDR3 underwent first-round RT-PCR with the HTBI primer set. Each CDR3 protein is one row after TCRdb ran MiXCR on the multiplex PCR reads. The repertoire holds 650,000 to 750,000 distinct CDR3 sequences, around 13% seen once, with around 9.6% in the top ten. Sequencing was performed on blood. The origin of the receptors is a young woman with Graves' hyperthyroidism.

The chain uses TRBV7-9 and TRBJ2-5; 12 positions agree with TRBD2. The CDR3 sequence is 16 residues long. Germline V lookup: CDR1 SEHNR, CDR2 FQNEAQ (reference sequence). After removal of 5 bases from V and 5 bases from J, the junction contained 9 bases not matched to a gene. The CDR3 spells CASSERTSGIVETQYF. The DNA of the CDR3 is TGTGCCAGCAGCGAGAGGACTAGCGGGATCGTGGAGACCCAGTACTTC. Full variable domain (remainder filled in from reference TRBV7-9 and TRBJ2-5): DTGVSQNPRHKITKRGQNVTFRCDPISEHNRLYWYRQTLGQGPEFLTYFQNEAQLEKSRLLSDRFSAERPKGSFSTLEIQRTEQGDSAMYLCASSERTSGIVETQYFGPGTRLLVL.

The sample holds many counts of this clonotype. V and J are TRBV18 and TRBJ1-3; a weak D match, TRBD1 (6 bases). CDR1 and CDR2 (germline): KGHSH, LQKENI. V gave up 5 bases and J gave up 1 base, with 6 bases separating them. This CDR3 spans 13 amino acids. The CDR3 sequence: CASSTGSGNTIYF. Here the CDR3 DNA reads TGTGCCAGCTCAACAGGGTCTGGAAACACCATATATTTT.

This clonotype was detected many times. The chain recombines TRBV27 with TRBJ1-6; no definite D call. This CDR3 contains 17 residues. Germline values: CDR1 MNHEY, CDR2 SMNVEV (reference sequence). Trimming removed 2 bases at V and 0 bases at J, with 11 bases between. DNA for the CDR3: TGTGCCAGCAGTTTAGGGTCGTCGAGCTCCTATAATTCACCCCTCCACTTT. Translating it yields CASSLGSSSSYNSPLHF.

The J gene is TRBJ2-2, the V gene TRBV5-1; maybe TRBD1 (6 bases). In germline, CDR1 is SGHRS, CDR2 YFSETQ. Trimming left V 4 bases short and J 1 base short, with 11 bases between. CDR3 size: 15 residues. The CDR3 nucleotides read TGCGCCAGCAGCCCAAAAGGGGGGAACACCGGGGAGCTGTTTTTT. Protein sequence: CASSPKGGNTGELFF. Full variable domain (outside the CDR3, taken from reference TRBV5-1 and TRBJ2-2): KAGVTQTPRYLIKTRGQQVTLSCSPISGHRSVSWYQQTPGQGLQFLFEYFSETQRNKGNFPGRFSGRQFSNSRSEMNVSTLELGDSALYLCASSPKGGNTGELFFGEGSRLTVL.

The genes are TRBV7-9 and TRBJ2-2, with 8 bases aligning to TRBD2. The CDR3 is made up of 16 amino acids. The germline gives CDR1 SEHNR, CDR2 FQNEAQ (reference sequence). Trimming at V came to 5 bases and at J to 5 bases, leaving 10 bases not matched to a gene. The CDR3 is CASSPDFAGGTGELFF. CDR3 coding DNA: TGTGCCAGCAGCCCGGATTTCGCGGGAGGTACCGGGGAGCTGTTTTTT.

V usage is TRBV7-9 and J usage is TRBJ2-1, with TRBD1 identical over 10 bases. This CDR3 is 17 amino acids long. CDR1 is SEHNR, CDR2 FQNEAQ, per germline (reference sequence). Trimming at V came to 5 bases and at J to 5 bases, leaving 12 bases not matched to a gene. CDR3 nucleotides: TGTGCCAGCAGCACCCGTCGCCGGACAGGGGGTAACAATGAGCAGTTCTTC. Residues: CASSTRRRTGGNNEQFF.

This clonotype was detected ten times or more. The V call is TRBV27, the J call TRBJ2-5; TRBD1 matches at 10 bases. The CDR3 consists of 15 residues. Losses at the gene ends were 2 bases for V and 3 bases for J; bases not matched to a gene: 3. Germline V gene data show CDR1 as MNHEY and CDR2 as SMNVEV (reference sequence). The DNA for the CDR3 is TGTGCCAGCAGTTTACCGGGACAGGGGAAAGAGACCCAGTACTTC. Translation gives CASSLPGQGKETQYF.

There are many counts of this clonotype. This sequence joins TRBV29-1 and TRBJ1-1; D remains unclear. This CDR3 is 14 amino acids long. V lost 7 bases to trimming and J lost 4 bases, with 19 bases between them. Germline V gene lookup returns CDR1 SQVTM and CDR2 ANQGSEA. CDR3 sequence reads: CSGGPSGEGTEAFF. CDR3 nucleotide sequence: TGCAGCGGCGGGCCGTCGGGTGAGGGCACTGAAGCTTTCTTT.

The table lists this clonotype with many counts. This chain uses TRBV6-1 with TRBJ2-7, with 16 bases lining up with TRBD2. This CDR3 is built from 16 residues. From germline, CDR1 is MNHNS and CDR2 SASEGT. V lost 7 bases, J lost 6 bases, and 9 bases stayed unmatched. CDR3: CASNTGLAGGSAEQYF. The CDR3 DNA follows: TGTGCCAGCAACACGGGACTAGCGGGAGGGTCCGCCGAGCAGTACTTC.

The chain joins TRBV5-1 to TRBJ2-7; D tentatively fits TRBD1 or TRBD2 (5 bases each). Trimming shortened V by 0 bases and J by 1 base, and 11 bases separated the two germline ends. In germline, CDR1 is SGHRS, CDR2 YFSETQ. The CDR3 is made up of 15 amino acids. The CDR3 DNA reads as TGCGCCAGCAGCTTGGGCAGGGAGAGGTCCTACGAGCAGTACTTC. It is translated as CASSLGRERSYEQYF. Together with reference TRBV5-1 and TRBJ2-7, the CDR3 gives the full variable domain: KAGVTQTPRYLIKTRGQQVTLSCSPISGHRSVSWYQQTPGQGLQFLFEYFSETQRNKGNFPGRFSGRQFSNSRSEMNVSTLELGDSALYLCASSLGRERSYEQYFGPGTRLTVT.

This clonotype was detected many times. CDR3 region: CAISESTRIDNEQFF. The CDR3 nucleotides read TGTGCCATCAGTGAGTCGACTCGGATAGACAATGAGCAGTTCTTC. V usage is TRBV10-3 and J usage is TRBJ2-1, with unresolved D. Trimming removed 0 bases from V and 5 bases from J, with 11 bases in between. Germline loops: CDR1 ENHRY, CDR2 SYGVKD. This CDR3 spans 15 amino acids.

This clonotype appeared a few times. V usage is TRBV7-9 and J usage is TRBJ2-1, with 8 bases lining up with TRBD1. V was clipped by 2 bases and J by 6 bases; unmatched bases: 9. Germline loops: CDR1 SEHNR, CDR2 FQNEAQ (reference sequence). The CDR3 covers 16 residues. DNA for the CDR3: TGTGCCAGCAGCTTACAAGGGACAGGTCGGATCAATGAGCAGTTCTTC. It specifies CASSLQGTGRINEQFF. The full variable domain, its missing parts supplied by reference TRBV7-9 and TRBJ2-1, is DTGVSQNPRHKITKRGQNVTFRCDPISEHNRLYWYRQTLGQGPEFLTYFQNEAQLEKSRLLSDRFSAERPKGSFSTLEIQRTEQGDSAMYLCASSLQGTGRINEQFFGPGTRLTVL.